Sequencing of this T cell receptor beta chain was carried out in a study of shared clonotypes between healthy human individuals. At the level of the study: Serving as donors were a couple of women and a few men, whose ages spanned 18 to 49. The plates for each donor numbered three CD4 naive, three CD4 memory, two CD8 naive and one CD8 memory. Findings of the study overall: Generally, naive subsets came out with larger estimated richness than memory subsets. Roughly 4.7% was the fraction of naive CD4 clonotypes found shared across a handful of donors.

Concerning this clone itself: Its antigen is unidentified.

Trimming took 8 bases from V and 2 from J, leaving 15 bases between them. CDR1 is ENHRY, CDR2 SYGVKD, per germline. CDR3 size: 14 residues. Clones were read by immunoSEQ multiplex PCR, and TCRdb kept only the in-frame ones, dropping some. The sample carries about 100,000 clones, under 70% recorded once. The V gene is TRBV10-3, the J gene TRBJ2-5; TRBD2 might be the D (6 bases). Material: memory CD8+ T cells sorted from blood. Specified subset: CD45RO+ cells pooled with CCR7-negative TemRA cells. The receptor was derived from a woman younger than 45 in good health. The CDR3 here is CAISRGSGQETQYF. Written as DNA, the CDR3 is TGTGCCATCTCCCGGGGTAGCGGACAAGAGACCCAGTACTTC.